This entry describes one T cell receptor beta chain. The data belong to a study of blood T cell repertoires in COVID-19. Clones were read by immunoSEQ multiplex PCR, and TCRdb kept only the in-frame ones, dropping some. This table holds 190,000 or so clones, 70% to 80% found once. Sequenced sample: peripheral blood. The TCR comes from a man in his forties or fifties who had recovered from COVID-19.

CDR3 coding DNA: TGTGCCAGTAGTATAGCCGTTACAGCGGGGCCTTACAATGAGCAGTTCTTC. It yields the protein CASSIAVTAGPYNEQFF. The chain combines TRBV19 with TRBJ2-1; 7 bases map to TRBD2. The CDR3 runs 17 residues. Trimming at V came to 1 base and at J to 4 bases, leaving 10 bases not matched to a gene. Per germline, CDR1 LNHDA and CDR2 SQIVND (reference sequence).